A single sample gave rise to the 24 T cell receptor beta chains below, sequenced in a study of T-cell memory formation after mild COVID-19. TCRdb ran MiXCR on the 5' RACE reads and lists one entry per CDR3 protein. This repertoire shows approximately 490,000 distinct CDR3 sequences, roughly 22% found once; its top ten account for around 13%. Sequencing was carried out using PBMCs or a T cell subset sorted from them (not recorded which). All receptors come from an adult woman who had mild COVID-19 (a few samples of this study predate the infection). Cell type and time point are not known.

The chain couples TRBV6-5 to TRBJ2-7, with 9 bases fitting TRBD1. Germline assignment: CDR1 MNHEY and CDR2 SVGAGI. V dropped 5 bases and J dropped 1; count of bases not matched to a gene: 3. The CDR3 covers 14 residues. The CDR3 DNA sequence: TGTGCCAGCAGTAACAGGGGGCGATCCTACGAGCAGTACTTC. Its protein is CASSNRGRSYEQYF.

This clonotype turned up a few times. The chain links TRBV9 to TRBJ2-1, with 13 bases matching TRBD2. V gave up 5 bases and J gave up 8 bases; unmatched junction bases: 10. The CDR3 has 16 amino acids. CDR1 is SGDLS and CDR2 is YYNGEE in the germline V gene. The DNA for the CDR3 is TGTGCCAGCAGTTTCACTAGCGGGAGGGCCAAACATGAGCAGTTCTTC. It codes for CASSFTSGRAKHEQFF.

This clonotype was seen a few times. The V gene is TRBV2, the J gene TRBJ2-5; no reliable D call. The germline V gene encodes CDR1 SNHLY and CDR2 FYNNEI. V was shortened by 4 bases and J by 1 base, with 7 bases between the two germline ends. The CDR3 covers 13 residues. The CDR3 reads CASSGSPQETQYF. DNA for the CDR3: TGTGCCAGCAGTGGTAGCCCCCAAGAGACCCAGTACTTC.

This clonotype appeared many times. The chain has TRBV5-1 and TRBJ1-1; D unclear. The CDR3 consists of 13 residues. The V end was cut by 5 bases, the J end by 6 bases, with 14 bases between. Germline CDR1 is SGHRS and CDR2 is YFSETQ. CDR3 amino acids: CASSPSGVAEAFF. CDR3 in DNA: TGCGCCAGCAGTCCGTCGGGCGTCGCTGAAGCTTTCTTT.

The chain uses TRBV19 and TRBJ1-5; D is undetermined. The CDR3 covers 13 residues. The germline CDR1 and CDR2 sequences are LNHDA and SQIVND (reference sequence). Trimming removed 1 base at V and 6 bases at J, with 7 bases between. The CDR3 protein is CASSIGAGQPQHF. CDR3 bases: TGTGCCAGTAGTATAGGTGCGGGTCAGCCCCAGCATTTT.

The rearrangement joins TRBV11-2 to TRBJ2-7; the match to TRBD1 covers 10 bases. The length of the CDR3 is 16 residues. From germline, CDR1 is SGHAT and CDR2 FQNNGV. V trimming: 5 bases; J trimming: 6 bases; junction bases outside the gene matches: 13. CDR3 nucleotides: TGTGCCAGCAGCCCCGGGACAGGGGAGGTTTGGGGCGAGCAGTACTTC. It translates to CASSPGTGEVWGEQYF. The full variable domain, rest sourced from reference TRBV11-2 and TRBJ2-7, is EAGVAQSPRYKIIEKRQSVAFWCNPISGHATLYWYQQILGQGPKLLIQFQNNGVVDDSQLPKDRFSAERLKGVDSTLKIQPAKLEDSAVYLCASSPGTGEVWGEQYFGPGTRLTVT.

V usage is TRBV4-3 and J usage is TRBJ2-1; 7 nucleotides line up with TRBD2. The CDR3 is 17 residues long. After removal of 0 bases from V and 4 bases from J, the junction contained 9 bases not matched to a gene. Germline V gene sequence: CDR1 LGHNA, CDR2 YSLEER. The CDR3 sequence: CASSQDLGGAGYNEQFF. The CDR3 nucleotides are TGCGCCAGCAGCCAAGATTTGGGAGGGGCGGGGTACAATGAGCAGTTCTTC.

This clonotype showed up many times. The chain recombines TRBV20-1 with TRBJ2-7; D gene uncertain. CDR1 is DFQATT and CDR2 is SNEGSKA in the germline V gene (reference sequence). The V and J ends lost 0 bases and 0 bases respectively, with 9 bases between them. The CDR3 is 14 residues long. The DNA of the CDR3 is TGCAGTGCTAGAGATTCGGCGCGCTCCTACGAGCAGTACTTC. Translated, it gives CSARDSARSYEQYF.

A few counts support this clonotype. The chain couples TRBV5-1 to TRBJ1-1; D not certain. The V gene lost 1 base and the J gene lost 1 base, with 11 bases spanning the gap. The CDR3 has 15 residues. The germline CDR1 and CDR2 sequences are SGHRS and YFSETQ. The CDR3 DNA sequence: TGCGCCAGCAGCTTGTTTCAGGCTTCGAACACTGAAGCTTTCTTT. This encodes CASSLFQASNTEAFF.

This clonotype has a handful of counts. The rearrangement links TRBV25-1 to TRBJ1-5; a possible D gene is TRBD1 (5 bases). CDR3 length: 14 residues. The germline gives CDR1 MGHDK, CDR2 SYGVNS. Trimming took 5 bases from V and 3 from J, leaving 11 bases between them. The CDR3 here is CASSSTGYNQPQHF. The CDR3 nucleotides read TGTGCCAGCAGTTCCACAGGCTACAATCAGCCCCAGCATTTT.

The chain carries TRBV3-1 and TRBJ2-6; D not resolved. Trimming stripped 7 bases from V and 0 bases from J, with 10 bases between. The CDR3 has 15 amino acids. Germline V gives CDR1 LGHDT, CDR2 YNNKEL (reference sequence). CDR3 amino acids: CASTPRGSGANVLTF. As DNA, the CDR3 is TGTGCCAGCACACCTCGCGGCTCTGGGGCCAACGTCCTGACTTTC.

The chain's CDR3 is CASRTGALISSSYNEQFF. For the CDR3, the DNA is TGCGCCAGCAGGACAGGGGCACTCATCTCCTCTTCATACAATGAGCAGTTCTTC. The V and J genes are TRBV5-1 and TRBJ2-1; 8 bases align to TRBD1. This CDR3 is built from 18 residues. V dropped 5 bases and J dropped 4; count of bases not matched to a gene: 17. Germline values: CDR1 SGHRS, CDR2 YFSETQ.

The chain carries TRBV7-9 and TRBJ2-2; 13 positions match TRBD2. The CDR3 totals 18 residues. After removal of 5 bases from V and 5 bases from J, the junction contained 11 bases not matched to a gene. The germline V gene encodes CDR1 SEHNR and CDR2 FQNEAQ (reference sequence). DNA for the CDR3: TGTGCCAGCAGCCCCTCCCGGACTAGCGGGAGAGGGACCGGGGAGCTGTTTTTT. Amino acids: CASSPSRTSGRGTGELFF.

The CDR3 coding sequence is TGTGCCAGCAGCTTGGGGTTCCACAACCAAGAGACCCAGTACTTC. Protein: CASSLGFHNQETQYF. This chain uses TRBV7-9 with TRBJ2-5; D gene unclear. The CDR3 consists of 15 residues. In germline, CDR1 is SEHNR, CDR2 FQNEAQ (reference sequence). The V end was cut by 3 bases, the J end by 0 bases, with 11 bases between.

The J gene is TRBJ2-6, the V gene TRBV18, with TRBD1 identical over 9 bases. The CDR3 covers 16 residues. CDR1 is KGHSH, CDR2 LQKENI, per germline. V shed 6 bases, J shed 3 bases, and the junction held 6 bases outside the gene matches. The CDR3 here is CASSQQGANGANVLTF. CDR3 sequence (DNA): TGTGCCAGCTCTCAACAGGGGGCTAATGGGGCCAACGTCCTGACTTTC.

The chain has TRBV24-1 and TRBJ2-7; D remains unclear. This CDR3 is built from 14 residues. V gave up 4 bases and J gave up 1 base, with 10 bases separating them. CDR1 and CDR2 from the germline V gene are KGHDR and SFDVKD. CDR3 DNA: TGTGCCACCAGTGAAGGTGGCAAGTCCTACGAGCAGTACTTC. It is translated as CATSEGGKSYEQYF.

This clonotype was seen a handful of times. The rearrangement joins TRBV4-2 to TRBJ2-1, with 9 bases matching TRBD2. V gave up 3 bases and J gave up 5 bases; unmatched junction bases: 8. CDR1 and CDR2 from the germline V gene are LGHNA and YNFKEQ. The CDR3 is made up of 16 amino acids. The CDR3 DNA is TGTGCCAGCAGCCAGGCGGGGACTAGCAGAAACAATGAGCAGTTCTTC. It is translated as CASSQAGTSRNNEQFF.

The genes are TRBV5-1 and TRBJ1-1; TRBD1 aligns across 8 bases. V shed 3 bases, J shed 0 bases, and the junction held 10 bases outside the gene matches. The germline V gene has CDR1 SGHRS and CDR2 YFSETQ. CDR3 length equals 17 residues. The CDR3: CASSSRGGQVMNTEAFF. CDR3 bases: TGCGCCAGCAGCTCCCGCGGGGGACAGGTCATGAACACTGAAGCTTTCTTT.

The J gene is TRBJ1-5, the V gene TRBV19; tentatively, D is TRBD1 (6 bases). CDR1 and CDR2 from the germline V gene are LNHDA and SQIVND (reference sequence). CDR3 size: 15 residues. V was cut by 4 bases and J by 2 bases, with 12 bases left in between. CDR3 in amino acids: CASSTWGRGNQPQHF. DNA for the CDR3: TGTGCCAGTAGTACCTGGGGGCGAGGCAATCAGCCCCAGCATTTT.

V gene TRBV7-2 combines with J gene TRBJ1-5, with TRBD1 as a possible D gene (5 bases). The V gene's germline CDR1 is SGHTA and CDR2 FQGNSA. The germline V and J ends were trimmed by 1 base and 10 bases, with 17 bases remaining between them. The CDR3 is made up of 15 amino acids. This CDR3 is CASSLEAGLGFPQHF. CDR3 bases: TGTGCCAGCAGCTTAGAGGCAGGGCTCGGGTTCCCCCAGCATTTT.

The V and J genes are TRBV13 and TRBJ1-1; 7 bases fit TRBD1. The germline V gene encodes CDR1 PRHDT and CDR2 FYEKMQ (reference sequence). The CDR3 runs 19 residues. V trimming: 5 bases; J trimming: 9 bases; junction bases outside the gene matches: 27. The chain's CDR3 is CASSEPSRGRGDGGAQAFF. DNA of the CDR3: TGTGCCAGCAGCGAACCCTCCCGGGGCAGGGGGGATGGCGGGGCCCAAGCTTTCTTT.

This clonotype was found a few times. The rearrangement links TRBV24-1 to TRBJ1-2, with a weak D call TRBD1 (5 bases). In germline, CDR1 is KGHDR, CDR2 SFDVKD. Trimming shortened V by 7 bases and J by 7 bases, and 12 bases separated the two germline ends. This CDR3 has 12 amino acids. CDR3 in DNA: TGTGCCACCAGCGGGGGGGACGCTGGCTACACCTTC. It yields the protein CATSGGDAGYTF.

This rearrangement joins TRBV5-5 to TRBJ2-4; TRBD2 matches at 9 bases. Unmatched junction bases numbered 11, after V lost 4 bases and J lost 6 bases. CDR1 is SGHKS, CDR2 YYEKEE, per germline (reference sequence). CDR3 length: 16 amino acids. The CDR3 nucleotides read TGTGCCAGCAGCCCGATCGTAGGTAGCGGGAGAAACATTCAGTACTTC. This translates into CASSPIVGSGRNIQYF.

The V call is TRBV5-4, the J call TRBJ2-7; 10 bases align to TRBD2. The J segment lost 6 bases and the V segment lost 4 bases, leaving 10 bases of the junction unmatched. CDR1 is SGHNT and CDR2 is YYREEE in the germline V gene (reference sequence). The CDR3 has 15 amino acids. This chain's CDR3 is CASSRGGLAVGEQYF. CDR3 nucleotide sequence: TGTGCCAGCAGCCGGGGTGGACTAGCGGTTGGCGAGCAGTACTTC.